The 19 T cell receptor beta chains listed next were all sequenced from one sample in a study of blood T cells in healthy people across ages (dated by TCRdb to between 2015 and 2017). Library generation was performed with 5' RACE. The sequencing machine was an Illumina HiSeq 2500. A second PCR of roughly 6 to 11 cycles was run with a J-beta primer mix and a sample-barcoded 5' primer. Using fastp at Q25 and MiXCR, TCRdb reprocessed the public reads and kept productive beta chains. CDR3 protein duplicates are merged, each entry listing the most common genes and DNA. The sample table records over 700,000 distinct CDR3 sequences; 20% to 25% of these occur just once. 9.4% of the sample belongs to the ten largest clones. The same data also contributed to another study, on T cells of mothers and their children.

The sample consisted of blood. The receptors shown here come from a boy aged 5-17 years in good health.

The V call is TRBV5-1, the J call TRBJ2-6, with no clear D. Looked up from germline, CDR1 is SGHRS and CDR2 is YFSETQ. Deletions cut 5 bases from V and 0 bases from J, with 15 bases between. The CDR3 sequence is 17 residues long. The CDR3 loop reads CASRSTGWDSGANVLTF. For the CDR3, the DNA is TGCGCCAGCAGGTCAACTGGATGGGACTCTGGGGCCAACGTCCTGACTTTC.

This clonotype was seen many times. The chain employs TRBV20-1 and TRBJ2-1; 14 bases align to TRBD2. The ends lost 2 bases at V and 0 bases at J; junction bases unmatched: 6. This CDR3 spans 18 amino acids. The germline V gene has CDR1 DFQATT and CDR2 SNEGSKA (reference sequence). The CDR3 sequence is CSARTGTSGSNSYNEQFF. CDR3 sequence (DNA): TGCAGTGCTAGAACGGGGACTAGCGGGAGTAACTCCTACAATGAGCAGTTCTTC.

The V gene is TRBV12-3 or TRBV12-4, the J gene TRBJ1-4, with 9 bases that match TRBD1. This CDR3 has 16 amino acids. The J segment lost 5 bases and the V segment lost 5 bases, leaving 9 bases of the junction unmatched. As DNA, the CDR3 is TGTGCCAGCAGTGGATGGTTGGGACAGGGCAATGAAAAACTGTTTTTT. Its translation: CASSGWLGQGNEKLFF.

V is TRBV7-9 and J is TRBJ2-4; D not certain. Trimming took 5 bases from V and 7 from J, leaving 15 bases between them. The CDR3 is 14 amino acids. The V gene's germline CDR1 is SEHNR and CDR2 FQNEAQ (reference sequence). The chain's CDR3 is CASSPTKLGNIQYF. The CDR3, as DNA: TGTGCCAGCAGCCCGACCAAGCTTGGGAACATTCAGTACTTC.

The rearrangement links TRBV12-3 or TRBV12-4 to TRBJ2-7; the match to TRBD1 covers 8 bases. V was clipped by 5 bases and J by 3 bases; unmatched bases: 15. The length of the CDR3 is 17 residues. The CDR3 is CASSPRDRFNLNYEQYF. CDR3 coding DNA: TGTGCCAGCAGTCCCCGGGACAGGTTCAATCTGAACTACGAGCAGTACTTC.

The chain carries TRBV29-1 and TRBJ2-1, with 7 bases identical to TRBD1. The CDR3 length is 15 residues. The V segment lost 4 bases and the J segment 9 bases; nucleotides outside the gene matches: 15. Germline loops: CDR1 SQVTM, CDR2 ANQGSEA. This chain's CDR3 is CSVVVGLQGDGEQFF. The CDR3 DNA follows: TGCAGCGTTGTAGTAGGACTCCAGGGGGACGGTGAGCAGTTCTTC.

The chain uses TRBV5-1 and TRBJ2-1; TRBD2 agrees at 9 bases. CDR1 is SGHRS, CDR2 YFSETQ, per germline. The CDR3 extends over 16 amino acids. Trimming removed 0 bases from V and 8 bases from J; junction bases left unmatched: 9. The CDR3 nucleotides read TGCGCCAGCAGCTTGGAAGGGCGGGGGGGCATGGATGAGCAGTTCTTC. This codes for CASSLEGRGGMDEQFF.

This clonotype has a handful of counts. The chain uses TRBV5-6 and TRBJ1-1; no definite D call. Per the germline V gene, CDR1 is SGHDT and CDR2 is YYEEEE. The V and J ends lost 0 bases and 4 bases respectively, with 10 bases between them. The CDR3 sequence is 14 residues long. CDR3 amino acids: CASSLGRAGTEAFF. In nucleotides, the CDR3 is TGTGCCAGCAGCTTGGGCCGGGCGGGCACTGAAGCTTTCTTT.

V is TRBV7-9 and J is TRBJ2-7, with TRBD1 identical over 9 bases. The CDR3 runs 16 residues. Looked up from germline, CDR1 is SEHNR and CDR2 is FQNEAQ (reference sequence). The V gene end was trimmed by 5 bases and the J gene end by 3 bases; junction bases not matched to a gene: 11. The DNA for the CDR3 is TGTGCCAGCAGCGATCACGGACAGGGGCATCTCTACGAGCAGTACTTC. This codes for CASSDHGQGHLYEQYF.

This clonotype was counted only a few times. The CDR3 sequence: CASRLGWREETQYF. In nucleotides, the CDR3 is TGTGCCAGCAGGCTAGGATGGAGAGAAGAGACCCAGTACTTC. J is TRBJ2-5 and V is TRBV12-3 or TRBV12-4, with D uncertain. The CDR3 runs 14 residues. Trimming pared 6 bases from V and 3 bases from J, leaving 14 bases between.

This clonotype was seen a few times. The V gene is TRBV7-9, the J gene TRBJ1-1; 7 bases agree with TRBD1. The CDR3 is 15 amino acids. V shed 1 base, J shed 2 bases, and the junction held 4 bases outside the gene matches. CDR1 is SEHNR and CDR2 is FQNEAQ in the germline V gene (reference sequence). The CDR3 is CASSLGTGINTEAFF. CDR3 bases: TGTGCCAGCAGCTTAGGGACAGGAATTAACACTGAAGCTTTCTTT. Full variable domain (outside the CDR3, taken from reference TRBV7-9 and TRBJ1-1): DTGVSQNPRHKITKRGQNVTFRCDPISEHNRLYWYRQTLGQGPEFLTYFQNEAQLEKSRLLSDRFSAERPKGSFSTLEIQRTEQGDSAMYLCASSLGTGINTEAFFGQGTRLTVV.

The chain combines TRBV7-9 with TRBJ2-5; TRBD1 aligns across 9 bases. The J segment lost 4 bases and the V segment lost 5 bases, leaving 8 bases of the junction unmatched. CDR3 size: 15 residues. The germline V gene encodes CDR1 SEHNR and CDR2 FQNEAQ (reference sequence). Written as DNA, the CDR3 is TGTGCCAGCAGCCCCCGGACAGGGGAGTCAGAGACCCAGTACTTC. This gives the protein CASSPRTGESETQYF.

This clonotype occurred a few times. The rearrangement links TRBV10-3 to TRBJ2-5, with 7 positions matching TRBD1. Unmatched junction bases numbered 2, after V lost 0 bases and J lost 1 base. The germline CDR1 and CDR2 sequences are ENHRY and SYGVKD. The CDR3 covers 15 residues. DNA for the CDR3: TGTGCCATCAGTGAGTCGGGACAGACCCAAGAGACCCAGTACTTC. Translating it yields CAISESGQTQETQYF.

In DNA, the CDR3 is TGTGCCAGCACCCCGAACCCGCCTGGGGAGACCCAGTACTTC. Translation: CASTPNPPGETQYF. The chain has TRBV11-2 and TRBJ2-5; D call uncertain. This CDR3 is 14 amino acids long. Trimming left V 7 bases short and J 5 bases short, with 17 bases between. Per germline, CDR1 SGHAT and CDR2 FQNNGV.

The sample holds a few counts of this clonotype. The V and J genes are TRBV12-3 or TRBV12-4 and TRBJ1-1; TRBD1 might be the D (5 bases). The CDR3 has 13 residues. V was cut by 2 bases and J by 6 bases, with 10 bases left in between. CDR3 region: CASSLQGDSEAFF. The CDR3 nucleotides are TGTGCCAGCAGTTTACAGGGAGACTCTGAAGCTTTCTTT.

The J gene is TRBJ1-2, the V gene TRBV5-6; no definite D call. The CDR3 extends over 15 amino acids. Germline values: CDR1 SGHDT, CDR2 YYEEEE. Between the trimmed V and J ends, which lost 7 bases and 6 bases, there was a span of 22 bases. DNA for the CDR3: TGTGCCAGCTGTCTCGGAGGGAGTAGCTATCATGGCTACACCTTC. Translated, it gives CASCLGGSSYHGYTF.

The chain is built from TRBV7-6 and TRBJ2-7; TRBD2 matches 8 bases. V shed 1 base and J 2 bases; nucleotides not matched to a gene: 7. This CDR3 is built from 16 residues. The germline gives CDR1 SGHVS, CDR2 FNYEAQ. DNA of the CDR3: TGTGCCAGCAGCTTAGTGGGTAGCGGGGTTGCCTACGAGCAGTACTTC. Encoded protein: CASSLVGSGVAYEQYF.

The chain links TRBV4-1 to TRBJ2-7; 7 nucleotides line up with TRBD1. The CDR3 is 14 amino acids. The V segment lost 1 base and the J segment 6 bases; nucleotides outside the gene matches: 6. Germline loops: CDR1 MGHRA, CDR2 YSYEKL. CDR3 region: CASSQATGVREQYF. CDR3 DNA sequence: TGCGCCAGCAGCCAAGCTACAGGGGTTCGCGAGCAGTACTTC.

The chain employs TRBV29-1 and TRBJ2-2, with no clear D. Germline V gene data show CDR1 as SQVTM and CDR2 as ANQGSEA. V lost 4 bases and J lost 4, with 13 bases in between. CDR3 length: 14 residues. The CDR3 protein is CSVGRVLGTGELFF. The DNA for the CDR3 is TGCAGCGTTGGCCGAGTCTTGGGCACCGGGGAGCTGTTTTTT.